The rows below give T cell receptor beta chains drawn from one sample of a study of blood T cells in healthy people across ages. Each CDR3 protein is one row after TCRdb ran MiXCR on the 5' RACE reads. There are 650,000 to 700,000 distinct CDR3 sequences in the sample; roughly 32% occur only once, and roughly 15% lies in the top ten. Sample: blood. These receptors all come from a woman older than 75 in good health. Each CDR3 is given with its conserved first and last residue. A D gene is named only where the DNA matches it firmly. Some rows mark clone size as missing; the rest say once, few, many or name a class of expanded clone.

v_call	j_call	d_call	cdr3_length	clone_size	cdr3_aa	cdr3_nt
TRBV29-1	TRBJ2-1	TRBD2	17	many	CSGVRIASGGAGGEQFF	TGCAGCGGAGTCCGAATTGCTAGCGGGGGGGCAGGGGGTGAGCAGTTCTTC
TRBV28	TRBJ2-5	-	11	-	CASSSSDSQDF	TGTGCCAGCAGTTCCTCGGACTCCCAGGACTTC
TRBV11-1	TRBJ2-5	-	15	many	CASSLAGGEAETQYF	TGTGCCAGCAGCTTAGCCGGCGGGGAAGCGGAGACCCAGTACTTC
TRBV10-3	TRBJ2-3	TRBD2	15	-	CAVSGGPLTTDTQYF	TGTGCCGTTAGCGGGGGCCCTCTAACCACAGATACGCAGTATTTT
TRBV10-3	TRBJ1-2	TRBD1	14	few	CAITVGTGDYGYTF	TGTGCCATCACGGTGGGGACAGGGGACTATGGCTACACCTTC
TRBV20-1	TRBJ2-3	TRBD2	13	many	CTGLAGFTDTQYF	TGCACCGGACTAGCGGGGTTCACAGATACGCAGTATTTT
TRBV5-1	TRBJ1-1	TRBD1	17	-	CATIASGTGSRNTEAFF	TGCGCCACCATAGCGTCCGGGACAGGGAGTCGGAACACTGAAGCTTTCTTT
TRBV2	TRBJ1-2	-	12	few	CAAGSPNYGYTF	TGTGCTGCCGGGAGCCCTAACTATGGCTACACCTTC
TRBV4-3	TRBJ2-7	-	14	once	CASSTAGHPYEQYF	TGCGCCAGCAGCACAGCGGGACACCCCTACGAGCAGTACTTC
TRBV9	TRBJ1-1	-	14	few	CASTKAGAPTEAFF	TGTGCCAGCACCAAGGCAGGGGCGCCCACTGAAGCTTTCTTT
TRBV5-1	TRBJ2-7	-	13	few	CASSDEGTYEQYF	TGCGCCAGCAGCGACGAAGGTACCTACGAGCAGTACTTC
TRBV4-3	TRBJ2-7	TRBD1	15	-	CASSPGDRVPYEQYF	TGCGCCAGCAGCCCCGGGGACAGGGTCCCGTACGAGCAGTACTTC
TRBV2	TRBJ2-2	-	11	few	CASTVLGELFF	TGTGCCAGCACTGTTCTGGGGGAGCTGTTTTTT
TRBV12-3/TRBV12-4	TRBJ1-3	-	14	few	CASSLRRRGDTIYF	TGTGCCAGCAGTTTACGGAGGCGTGGGGACACCATATATTTT
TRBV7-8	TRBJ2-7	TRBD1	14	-	CASSLGQAFNEQYF	TGTGCCAGCAGCTTGGGACAGGCTTTCAATGAGCAGTACTTC
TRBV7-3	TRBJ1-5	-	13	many	CASSLGANQPQHF	TGTGCCAGCAGCTTAGGAGCCAATCAGCCCCAGCATTTT
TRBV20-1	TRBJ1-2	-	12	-	CRATDSRYGYTF	TGCAGGGCCACGGACAGTCGCTATGGCTACACCTTC
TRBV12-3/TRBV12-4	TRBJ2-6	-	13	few	CASDVSGRNVLTF	TGTGCCAGCGATGTAAGTGGACGGAACGTCCTGACTTTC
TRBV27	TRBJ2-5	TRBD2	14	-	CASRSLAGGETQYF	TGTGCCAGCAGGTCTTTAGCGGGGGGGGAGACCCAGTACTTC
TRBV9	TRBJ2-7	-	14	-	CASSVAAGSYGQYF	TGTGCCAGCAGCGTGGCGGCAGGGTCCTACGGGCAGTACTTC
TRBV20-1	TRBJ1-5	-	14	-	CSARGAGRNQPQHF	TGCAGTGCTAGGGGTGCAGGGCGCAATCAGCCCCAGCATTTT
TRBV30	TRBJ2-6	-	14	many	CAWSGTAGANVLTF	TGTGCCTGGAGTGGTACAGCTGGGGCCAACGTCCTGACTTTC
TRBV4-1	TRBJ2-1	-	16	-	CASSQDEASSYNEQFF	TGCGCCAGCAGCCAAGATGAGGCCAGCTCCTACAATGAGCAGTTCTTC
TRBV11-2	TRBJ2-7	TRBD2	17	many	CASSLDNLAGTTYEQYF	TGTGCCAGCAGCTTAGATAACCTAGCGGGGACTACCTACGAGCAGTACTTC
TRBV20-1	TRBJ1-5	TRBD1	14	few	CSARLQGGGQPQHF	TGCAGTGCTAGGTTGCAGGGGGGAGGACAGCCCCAGCATTTT
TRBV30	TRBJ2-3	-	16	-	CAWSVLGAIDGDTQYF	TGTGCCTGGAGTGTACTGGGGGCGATAGACGGAGATACGCAGTATTTT